This TCR beta chain was sequenced during a study of patients and donors after allogeneic stem cell transplantation. One entry per CDR3 protein, called by TCRdb with MiXCR from the RT-PCR reads. The table records 20,000 to 30,000 distinct CDR3 sequences, 40% to 45% of them present only once. Germline loops: CDR1 DFQATT, CDR2 SNEGSKA (reference sequence). CDR3 length: 14 amino acids. With 6 bases clipped from V and 1 base from J, the junction kept 4 bases outside the gene matches. The sequenced sample was blood, either unsorted or a sorted T cell fraction (not recorded which). The genes are TRBV20-1 and TRBJ2-1; the match to TRBD2 covers 9 bases. This TCR was recovered from a human donor who was either an allogeneic HSCT recipient or a stem cell or donor lymphocyte infusion donor (not recorded which). It is not recorded whose cells these are; they may come from a transplant donor. The CDR3: CSAPTSGSYNEQFF. CDR3 coding DNA: TGCAGTGCACCCACTAGCGGGTCCTACAATGAGCAGTTCTTC.